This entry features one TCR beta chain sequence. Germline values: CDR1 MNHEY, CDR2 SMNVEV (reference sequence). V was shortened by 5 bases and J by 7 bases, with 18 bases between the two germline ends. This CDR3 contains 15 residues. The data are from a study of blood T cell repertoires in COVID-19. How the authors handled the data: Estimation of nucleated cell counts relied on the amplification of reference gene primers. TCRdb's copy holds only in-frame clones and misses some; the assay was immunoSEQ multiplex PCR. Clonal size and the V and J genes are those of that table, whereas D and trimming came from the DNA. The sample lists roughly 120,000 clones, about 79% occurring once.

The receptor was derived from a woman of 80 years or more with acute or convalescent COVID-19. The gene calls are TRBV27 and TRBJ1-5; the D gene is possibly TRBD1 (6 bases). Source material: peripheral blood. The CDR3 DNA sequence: TGTGCCAGCAGTGACATGCGGGGGGCAGGGCAGCCCCAGCATTTT. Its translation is CASSDMRGAGQPQHF.